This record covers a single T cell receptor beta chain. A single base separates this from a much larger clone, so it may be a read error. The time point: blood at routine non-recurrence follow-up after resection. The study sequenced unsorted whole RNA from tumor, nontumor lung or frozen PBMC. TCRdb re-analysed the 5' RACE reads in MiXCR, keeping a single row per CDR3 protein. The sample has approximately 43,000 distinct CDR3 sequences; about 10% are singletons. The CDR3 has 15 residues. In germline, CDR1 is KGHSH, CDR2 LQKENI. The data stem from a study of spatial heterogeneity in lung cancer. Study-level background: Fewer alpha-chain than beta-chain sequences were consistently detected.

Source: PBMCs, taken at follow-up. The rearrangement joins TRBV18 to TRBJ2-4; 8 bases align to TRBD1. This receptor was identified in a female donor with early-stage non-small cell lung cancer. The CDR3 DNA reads TGTGTCAGCTCAGGAACCGGGACAGGAGAAAACATTCAGTACTTC. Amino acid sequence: CVSSGTGTGENIQYF.